The present T cell receptor beta chain was sequenced within a study of T cells in Graves' hyperthyroidism and ophthalmopathy. Germline loops: CDR1 LGHNA, CDR2 YNFKEQ. Trimming took 2 bases from V and 0 from J, leaving 11 bases between them. This CDR3 region has 15 residues. The CDR3 regions of TCR beta were amplified from RNA transcripts. An initial round of RT-PCR targeting the TCR CDR3 relied on the HTBI primer set. TCRdb ran MiXCR on the multiplex PCR reads and lists one entry per CDR3 protein. Among a few hundred thousand distinct CDR3 sequences listed, 13% were seen once. The material sequenced was blood. This TCR was sampled from a man aged 25-45 years with Graves' hyperthyroidism that later progressed to Graves' ophthalmopathy. This chain links TRBV4-2 with TRBJ2-7; D is unclear. CDR3 protein: CASSQITPSSYEQYF. CDR3 bases: TGTGCCAGCAGCCAAATAACACCGAGCTCCTACGAGCAGTACTTC.